This entry concerns a single TCR beta chain. Its binding antigen is unknown. Base-call qualities are not available, and no considerably larger clone is one nucleotide away. Sequences SGHVS (CDR1) and FNYEAQ (CDR2) are obtained from the germline V gene. The CDR3 covers 15 residues, taking in both the cysteine and the phenylalanine. Just the 45-base CDR3 DNA is kept, in frame starting at base 1. Ends trimmed: V by 5 bases, J by 4 bases; bases unmatched to a gene: 8. This specimen comes from a study of identical twins (dated by TCRdb to the mid-2010s). For context, the study as a whole: The study deep-sequenced TCR alpha and beta repertoires from monozygotic twins, unrelated adults of various ages and cord blood to test whether fetal clonotypes persist. Replicate twin experiments were performed at different times using different library preparation protocols to rule out contamination.

Results the study describes overall, beyond this receptor: Because the same donors could not be followed over many years, the conclusions depended on cross-sectional statistical analysis. Compared with coincidental sharing between unrelated individuals, out-of-frame TCR alpha sequences shared between twins had an excess of sequences with low generation probability. Abundant cord blood beta clonotypes had fewer insertions, young adult naive repertoires showed a similar but weaker trend, and memory repertoires showed no such trend. In monozygotic twins, out-of-frame TCR alpha sharing was systematically underestimated by recombination models, although the models agreed with sharing between unrelated individuals. Zero-insertion analyses could be partly confounded by invariant T cells such as MAIT and iNKT, although diverse VJ usage argued against such confounding for most clonotypes. A weaker excess of twin sharing was found in beta out-of-frame sequences because the signal-to-noise ratio was lowered by fewer shared sequences.

Every donor in the study was a healthy Caucasian. The twin cohort consisted of three pairs of female monozygotic twins, all aged roughly 18 to 29 years. Positive isolation kits from Invitrogen were used to isolate the CD4+ and CD8+ T cell populations. The library was built by means of 5' RACE. The sequencer was an Illumina HiSeq 2000. A universal primer binding site was introduced by template switching, and a unique molecular identifier was present in the final cDNA, enabling accurate counting of TCR cDNA molecules. First-strand cDNA for TCR alpha and beta chains was synthesized from specific primers in the conserved constant-segment region. To control for contamination, every cDNA library was double barcoded, receiving both a SMART-Mk sample barcode and Illumina barcodes. TruSeq adapter sequences and Illumina sample barcodes were added in two successive PCR steps. The Illumina HiSeq platform was used with custom primers to sequence TCR alpha and beta cDNA libraries. In the paper's pipeline: MiGEC was used to process raw reads and extract unique molecular identifiers, and MiXCR was used to find CDR3 positions. For each individual, recombination models were inferred using an EM algorithm with the repgenHMM and IGoR tools. The tcR package in R was used for shared clonotype analysis, with sharing normalized by the product of cloneset sizes. To study raw recombination free of thymic and clonal selection effects, out-of-frame nonproductive sequences were analyzed. TCRdb trimmed public reads at Q25 via fastp, called clones via MiXCR and kept in-frame beta chains. Entries that share a CDR3 protein sequence are merged under the most common genes and DNA. TCRdb's processing, not the study's, gives the V and J calls here. The sample includes about 530,000 distinct CDR3 sequences, with about a fifth observed a single time. Of the sample, 0.45% to 0.5% is held by the ten largest clones.

These sequences were also reported in another study, on yellow fever vaccine responses in identical twins. In that second paper, the authors write: The T cell response to vaccination in identical twins was reported by the authors to appear partly convergent and partly personalized. The study precisely tracked vaccine-responding T cell clones in identical twins.

The receptor's source is a woman aged 18 to 35 in good health. The sequenced material came from CD4+ T cells sorted from blood. The V and J segments used are TRBV7-6 and TRBJ2-3, with 8 bases in between that match TRBD2. Here is the DNA: TGTGCCAGCAGCCCCCTGGGACTAGAGGCAGATACGCAGTATTTT. This translates into CASSPLGLEADTQYF.